The 17 T cell receptor beta chains presented below share a single source sample, sequenced in a study of cytomegalovirus exposure and HLA in healthy donors. The PCR used 60 Vbeta and 13 Jbeta primers. Clones were sequenced by immunoSEQ multiplex PCR, and TCRdb holds only the in-frame ones, with some missing. The table records 200,000 or so clones, about 79% of them present only once. The material sequenced was PBMCs. The source is a boy aged 2 to 10 in good health and CMV-seronegative.

The rearrangement uses TRBV27 and TRBJ2-7; TRBD1 agrees at 9 bases. Germline V gene lookup returns CDR1 MNHEY and CDR2 SMNVEV (reference sequence). V dropped 5 bases and J dropped 2; count of bases not matched to a gene: 7. There are 15 residues in the CDR3. CDR3 bases: TGTGCCAGCAGTCCCGAGGGACAGGGTCCCTACGAGCAGTACTTC. Translating it yields CASSPEGQGPYEQYF.

The genes are TRBV28 and TRBJ1-5; no reliable D call. CDR1 and CDR2 from the germline V gene are MDHEN and SYDVKM. The CDR3 length is 13 residues. V was shortened by 1 base and J by 4 bases, with 5 bases between the two germline ends. The DNA of the CDR3 is TGTGCCAGCAGTTTATCACGGAATCAGCCCCAGCATTTT. As protein: CASSLSRNQPQHF. The complete variable domain, with remaining parts taken from reference TRBV28 and TRBJ1-5, reads DVKVTQSSRYLVKRTGEKVFLECVQDMDHENMFWYRQDPGLGLRLIYFSYDVKMKEKGDIPEGYSVSREKKERFSLILESASTNQTSMYLCASSLSRNQPQHFGDGTRLSIL.

This rearrangement joins TRBV6-6 to TRBJ2-5; 9 nucleotides agree with TRBD2. The CDR3 runs 16 residues. CDR1 and CDR2 (germline): MNHNY, SVGAGI (reference sequence). With V trimmed by 2 bases and J by 4 bases, 8 bases remained unmatched. CDR3 in DNA: TGTGCCAGCAGTTACGGGTTAGGGACTAGCAGAGAGACCCAGTACTTC. Amino acids: CASSYGLGTSRETQYF.

This clone was observed once. The genes are TRBV15 and TRBJ2-5; TRBD2 matches 7 bases. The last part of the DNA fits TRBJ2-7 better; the J call may be wrong. CDR1 and CDR2 from the germline V gene are LNHNV and YYDKDF (reference sequence). The CDR3 runs 16 residues. CDR3 in DNA: TGTGCCACCAGCAGAGATCTGGAGCGGGGAGCCTACGAGCAGTACTTC. Its protein product is CATSRDLERGAYEQYF.

The V gene is TRBV6-6, the J gene TRBJ2-1, with D possibly being TRBD2 (6 bases). The germline gives CDR1 MNHNY, CDR2 SVGAGI (reference sequence). Trimming pared 6 bases from V and 6 bases from J, leaving 15 bases between. The length of the CDR3 is 14 residues. CDR3 in amino acids: CASSPPEGPNEQFF. The CDR3 DNA sequence: TGTGCCAGCAGCCCCCCGGAGGGCCCCAATGAGCAGTTCTTC.

The genes are TRBV19 and TRBJ1-2, with TRBD1 identical over 7 bases. The trim removed 10 bases at V and 7 bases at J, leaving 12 bases unmatched. The germline gives CDR1 LNHDA, CDR2 SQIVND (reference sequence). The CDR3 runs 13 residues. DNA of the CDR3: TGTGCCACCAATAACGGCGACAGGGCTGGCTACACCTTC. Amino acid sequence: CATNNGDRAGYTF. The full variable domain, its missing parts supplied by reference TRBV19 and TRBJ1-2, is DGGITQSPKYLFRKEGQNVTLSCEQNLNHDAMYWYRQDPGQGLRLIYYSQIVNDFQKGDIAEGYSVSREKKESFPLTVTSAQKNPTAFYLCATNNGDRAGYTFGSGTRLTVV.

The chain is built from TRBV10-1 and TRBJ2-2; D uncertain. Trimming shortened V by 8 bases and J by 4 bases, and 35 bases separated the two germline ends. Germline V lookup: CDR1 WNHNN, CDR2 SYGVQD (reference sequence). The CDR3 sequence is 21 residues long. CDR3 residues: CASADPEVDRSNGRGTGELFF. Here the CDR3 DNA reads TGCGCCAGCGCTGACCCCGAAGTTGACCGGTCCAACGGTCGAGGCACCGGGGAGCTGTTTTTT.

The chain has TRBV7-9 and TRBJ1-4, with D perhaps matching TRBD1 (6 bases). Looked up from germline, CDR1 is SEHNR and CDR2 is FQNEAQ (reference sequence). Trimming left V 8 bases short and J 5 bases short, with 18 bases between. The CDR3 contains 15 residues. In DNA form, the CDR3 reads TGTGCCAGCTCCTCCCACAGGGACCGGAATGAAAAACTGTTTTTT. It yields the protein CASSSHRDRNEKLFF. The complete variable domain, with remaining parts taken from reference TRBV7-9 and TRBJ1-4, reads DTGVSQNPRHKITKRGQNVTFRCDPISEHNRLYWYRQTLGQGPEFLTYFQNEAQLEKSRLLSDRFSAERPKGSFSTLEIQRTEQGDSAMYLCASSSHRDRNEKLFFGSGTQLSVL.

This rearrangement joins TRBV4-3 to TRBJ2-1; D is ambiguous. The CDR3 loop spans 16 amino acids. The V end was cut by 0 bases, the J end by 10 bases, with 19 bases between. The germline gives CDR1 LGHNA, CDR2 YSLEER. The CDR3 reads CASSQDLAPTNTEQFF. The DNA of the CDR3 is TGCGCCAGCAGCCAAGATTTGGCACCAACCAATACCGAGCAGTTCTTC.

In its sample, this clone was seen once. The chain employs TRBV5-4 and TRBJ2-3; TRBD2 agrees at 10 bases. This CDR3 region has 17 residues. The germline CDR1 and CDR2 sequences are SGHNT and YYREEE (reference sequence). After removal of 0 bases from V and 2 bases from J, the junction contained 6 bases not matched to a gene. The CDR3 loop is CASSLGNSGGFTDTQYF. The CDR3 DNA follows: TGTGCCAGCAGCTTGGGAAATAGCGGGGGGTTCACAGATACGCAGTATTTT.

The rearrangement uses TRBV5-1 and TRBJ1-2, with a tentative D call TRBD1 (5 bases). The V and J ends lost 0 bases and 4 bases respectively, with 13 bases between them. Germline lookup yields CDR1 SGHRS and CDR2 YFSETQ. The CDR3 is made up of 15 amino acids. CDR3 protein: CASSLALTARYGYTF. CDR3 coding DNA: TGCGCCAGCAGCTTGGCGTTGACAGCCCGCTATGGCTACACCTTC. The full variable domain, its missing parts supplied by reference TRBV5-1 and TRBJ1-2, is KAGVTQTPRYLIKTRGQQVTLSCSPISGHRSVSWYQQTPGQGLQFLFEYFSETQRNKGNFPGRFSGRQFSNSRSEMNVSTLELGDSALYLCASSLALTARYGYTFGSGTRLTVV.

The CDR3 is CASSPLPNSNLLGYTF. The CDR3 DNA sequence: TGTGCCAGCAGTCCGCTGCCTAATTCGAACCTCCTTGGCTACACCTTC. The chain employs TRBV6-4 and TRBJ1-2; no clear D gene. The CDR3 extends over 16 amino acids. Germline CDR1 MRHNA, CDR2 SNTAGT. Trimming removed 5 bases from V and 7 bases from J, with 23 bases in between.

This clone occurred once. The rearrangement links TRBV10-3 to TRBJ2-5; TRBD2 might be the D (5 bases). This CDR3 spans 13 amino acids. Trimming took 5 bases from V and 5 from J, leaving 12 bases between them. Germline V gene sequence: CDR1 ENHRY, CDR2 SYGVKD. The CDR3 spells CAISLSGSETQYF. CDR3 bases: TGTGCCATCAGTCTATCGGGGTCGGAGACCCAGTACTTC.

The chain has TRBV6-5 and TRBJ1-1, with 7 bases identical to TRBD1. The ends lost 6 bases at V and 0 bases at J; junction bases unmatched: 7. Germline V CDR1 and CDR2: MNHEY, SVGAGI. The CDR3 is made up of 15 amino acids. CDR3 sequence (DNA): TGTGCCAGCAGAGCCTCGGGACAGATGAACACTGAAGCTTTCTTT. It encodes CASRASGQMNTEAFF.

V and J are TRBV19 and TRBJ1-2; D gene ambiguous. Germline values: CDR1 LNHDA, CDR2 SQIVND (reference sequence). V was shortened by 3 bases and J by 6 bases, with 11 bases between the two germline ends. This CDR3 region has 13 residues. CDR3 coding DNA: TGTGCCAGTAGTATTAGGACTTATGATGGCTACACCTTC. Translation: CASSIRTYDGYTF.

The chain uses TRBV29-1 and TRBJ1-1, with a weak D call TRBD1 (6 bases). There are 13 residues in the CDR3. Germline V gene data show CDR1 as SQVTM and CDR2 as ANQGSEA. V lost 7 bases and J 0 bases, leaving 12 bases between the germline ends. The chain's CDR3 is CSARQELNTEAFF. The CDR3 DNA reads as TGCAGCGCCCGACAGGAGCTGAACACTGAAGCTTTCTTT.

This clone appeared a single time. The junction differs from germline at one of its ends, possibly a read error. Other DNA sequences from this sample encode an identical CDR3 as well. V gene TRBV6-5 combines with J gene TRBJ2-7; TRBD2 agrees at 11 bases. CDR1 is MNHEY, CDR2 SVGAGI, per germline. This CDR3 has 15 amino acids. CDR3 DNA sequence: TGTGCTAGCAGTACCCATAGCGGGGGGGCCTACGAGCAGTACTTC. The encoded protein is CASSTHSGGAYEQYF.